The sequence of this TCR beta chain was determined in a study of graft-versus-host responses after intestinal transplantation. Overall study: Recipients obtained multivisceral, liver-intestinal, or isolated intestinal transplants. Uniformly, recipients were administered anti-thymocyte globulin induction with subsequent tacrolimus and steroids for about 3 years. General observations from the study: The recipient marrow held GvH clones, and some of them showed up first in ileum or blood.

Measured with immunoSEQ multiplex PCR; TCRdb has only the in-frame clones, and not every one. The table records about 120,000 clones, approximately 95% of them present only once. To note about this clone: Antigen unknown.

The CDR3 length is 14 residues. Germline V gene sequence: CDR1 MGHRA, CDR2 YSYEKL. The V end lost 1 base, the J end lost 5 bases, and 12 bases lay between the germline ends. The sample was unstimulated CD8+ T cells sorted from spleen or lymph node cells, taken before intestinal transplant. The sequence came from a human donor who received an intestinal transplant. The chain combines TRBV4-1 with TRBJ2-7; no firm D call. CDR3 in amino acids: CASSQGWGTDEQYF. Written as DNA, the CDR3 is TGCGCCAGCAGCCAAGGTTGGGGTACCGACGAGCAGTACTTC.